What follows describes a single T cell receptor (beta chain). With 0 bases removed from V and 4 bases from J, the gap between germline ends came to 10 bases. Germline V CDR1 and CDR2: SGDLS, YYNGEE. The CDR3 runs 14 residues. This entry belongs to a study of blood T cell repertoires in COVID-19. About the study: PBMCs, B-cell-depleted T cells, or T cells provided the cDNA or gDNA that made up the material.

The protocol was immunoSEQ multiplex PCR, while the TCRdb copy is restricted to in-frame clones and leaves out a portion. The data hold 25,000 to 35,000 clones, with 81% observed a single time. The source of this sequence is a woman aged 60-70 years with acute or convalescent COVID-19. This rearrangement joins TRBV9 to TRBJ2-5, with a possible D match to TRBD1 (6 bases). Sample: peripheral blood. CDR3 sequence: CASSVGVRGETQYF. CDR3 nucleotides: TGTGCCAGCAGCGTAGGAGTCAGGGGAGAGACCCAGTACTTC.